This T cell receptor beta chain comes out of a study of T-cell reconstitution after alpha-beta-depleted transplantation in children. Study conclusions and caveats: The origin of high day-60 TCRbeta diversity in some patients lay in surviving recipient T cells and thymic progenitors. It was reported that alpha-beta T cells came from several hundred expanded graft clones (about two months after transplant). Diversity and T-cell counts at one year after transplant derived mostly from new T cells.

The V gene end was trimmed by 5 bases and the J gene end by 0 bases; junction bases not matched to a gene: 1. The germline CDR1 and CDR2 sequences are SEHNR and FQNEAQ (reference sequence). The length of the CDR3 is 14 residues. Points on this clonotype: The antigen is not known.

Preparing the TCRbeta library involved the use of unique molecular identifiers. MiXCR, applied by TCRdb to the PCR reads, yields one record per CDR3 protein. The sample records about 200,000 distinct CDR3 sequences, about 7% being singletons. The rearrangement uses TRBV7-9 and TRBJ2-1; 7 bases are a match to TRBD2. Sample: PBMCs, taken before TCRalphabeta/CD19-depleted stem cell transplant. The clonotype originates from a boy aged 2 to 10 with acute lymphoblastic leukemia, due to receive a stem cell transplant. The CDR3, as DNA: TGTGCCAGCAGCCGGGACTACTCCTACAATGAGCAGTTCTTC. It is translated as CASSRDYSYNEQFF.